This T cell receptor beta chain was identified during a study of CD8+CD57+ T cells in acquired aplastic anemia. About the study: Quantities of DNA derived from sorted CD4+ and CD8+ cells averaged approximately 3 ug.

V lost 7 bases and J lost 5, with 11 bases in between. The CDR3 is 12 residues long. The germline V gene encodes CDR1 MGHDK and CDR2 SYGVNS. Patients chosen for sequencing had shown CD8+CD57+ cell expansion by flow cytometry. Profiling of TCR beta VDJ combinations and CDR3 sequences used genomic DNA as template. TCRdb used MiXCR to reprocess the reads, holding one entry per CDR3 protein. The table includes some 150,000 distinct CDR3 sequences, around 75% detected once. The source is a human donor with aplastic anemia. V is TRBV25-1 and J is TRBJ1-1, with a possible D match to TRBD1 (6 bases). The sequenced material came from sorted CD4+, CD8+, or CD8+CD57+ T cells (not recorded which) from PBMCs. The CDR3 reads CASTRGETEAFF. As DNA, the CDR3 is TGTGCCAGCACCAGGGGTGAGACTGAAGCTTTCTTT.